These 25 T cell receptor beta chains came from one sample sequenced in a study of CD8+ T cells in alopecia areata (dated by TCRdb to the late 2010s). The sample's time point label, in plain terms: baseline before oral tofacitinib. The receptor library was made with the immunoSEQ multiplex PCR assay. To provide template for TCR sequencing, every sample had RNA extracted and reverse transcribed into cDNA. TCRdb retrieved this table from immuneACCESS and kept in-frame rearrangements only. Not all clones are present; in checked studies, unresolved V genes account for under half, and no reason is known for the remainder. The table for this sample lists about 190,000 clones; over 50% of them were counted only once. The top ten clonotypes cover 14% to 15% of the sample. Here the sequenced sample was CD4+ T cells sorted from blood, taken at week 0. All receptors derive from a human donor with alopecia areata.

The chain carries TRBV5-1 and TRBJ2-7, with 7 bases lining up with TRBD1. The CDR3 spans 14 residues. Germline values: CDR1 SGHRS, CDR2 YFSETQ. V trimming: 4 bases; J trimming: 4 bases; junction bases outside the gene matches: 8. CDR3 in DNA: TGCGCCAGCAGCACCGGGACAGCTTTATACGAGCAGTACTTC. Amino acids: CASSTGTALYEQYF.

The chain joins TRBV29-1 to TRBJ2-7; weak D call: TRBD1 (6 bases). Per germline, CDR1 SQVTM and CDR2 ANQGSEA. Trimming cost V 5 bases and J 7 bases, with 12 bases left between them. There are 11 residues in the CDR3. The CDR3 protein is CSVRGIREQYF. The DNA for the CDR3 is TGCAGCGTTAGGGGGATTCGGGAGCAGTACTTC.

The chain is built from TRBV19 and TRBJ1-5; D is possibly TRBD1 (6 bases). CDR1 is LNHDA, CDR2 SQIVND, per germline (reference sequence). Trimming took 11 bases from V and 5 from J, leaving 16 bases between them. This CDR3 is 13 amino acids long. CDR3 in amino acids: CASTGTPYQPQHF. Here the CDR3 DNA reads TGTGCCTCCACGGGGACACCCTATCAGCCCCAGCATTTT.

The chain carries TRBV14 and TRBJ2-2; D ambiguous. The CDR3 contains 12 residues. Germline CDR1 SGHDN, CDR2 FVKESK. Trimming pared 3 bases from V and 4 bases from J, leaving 3 bases between. This CDR3 is CASSHLTGELFF. CDR3 DNA: TGTGCCAGCAGCCACCTCACCGGGGAGCTGTTTTTT.

The rearrangement links TRBV18 to TRBJ1-1; a weak D match, TRBD1 (6 bases). The germline V and J ends were trimmed by 5 bases and 7 bases, with 20 bases remaining between them. The CDR3 contains 15 residues. Per the germline V gene, CDR1 is KGHSH and CDR2 is LQKENI. CDR3 in amino acids: CASSVTGTRGFEAFF. As DNA, the CDR3 is TGTGCCAGCTCAGTTACGGGAACTAGGGGGTTTGAAGCTTTCTTT.

V gene TRBV5-4 combines with J gene TRBJ2-5; 10 nucleotides match TRBD2. The germline CDR1 and CDR2 sequences are SGHNT and YYREEE (reference sequence). There are 15 residues in the CDR3. Unmatched junction bases numbered 8, after V lost 4 bases and J lost 5 bases. Here the CDR3 reads CASSLPLAGSETQYF. CDR3 bases: TGTGCCAGCAGCCTCCCACTAGCGGGGAGCGAGACCCAGTACTTC.

The chain uses TRBV27 and TRBJ2-7; unclear D gene. This CDR3 region has 14 residues. The V and J ends lost 6 bases and 0 bases respectively, with 12 bases between them. Germline values: CDR1 MNHEY, CDR2 SMNVEV (reference sequence). The DNA of the CDR3 is TGTGCCAGCAGGGAAGGGCATCCCTCCTACGAGCAGTACTTC. It yields the protein CASREGHPSYEQYF.

CDR3 residues: CAWSPQGKEGYTF. Here the CDR3 DNA reads TGTGCCTGGAGCCCACAGGGAAAGGAGGGCTACACCTTC. The J gene is TRBJ1-2, the V gene TRBV30, with D possibly TRBD1 on 6 matching bases. Trimming took 3 bases from V and 8 from J, leaving 16 bases between them. The CDR3 has 13 residues. CDR1 and CDR2 (germline): GTSNPN, SVGIG (reference sequence). Combining the CDR3 with reference TRBV30 and TRBJ1-2 gives the whole variable domain SQTIHQWPATLVQPVGSPLSLECTVEGTSNPNLYWYRQAAGRGLQLLFYSVGIGQISSEVPQNLSASRPQDRQFILSSKKLLLSDSGFYLCAWSPQGKEGYTFGSGTRLTVV.

CDR3 in DNA: TGTGCCAGTAGTCCCCAGACAGGGATGGTCTATGGCTACACCTTC. Protein sequence: CASSPQTGMVYGYTF. The V call is TRBV19, the J call TRBJ1-2; 7 nucleotides match TRBD1. Germline lookup yields CDR1 LNHDA and CDR2 SQIVND (reference sequence). This CDR3 spans 15 amino acids. V shed 5 bases and J 4 bases; nucleotides not matched to a gene: 10.

The chain employs TRBV6-5 and TRBJ2-5, with D possibly being TRBD2 (5 bases). Per the germline V gene, CDR1 is MNHEY and CDR2 is SVGAGI. V shed 5 bases and J shed 5 bases, with 15 bases lying between them. This CDR3 has 14 amino acids. The CDR3 protein is CASSPGLGYETQYF. CDR3 nucleotides: TGTGCCAGCAGTCCGGGATTGGGTTACGAGACCCAGTACTTC.

The gene calls are TRBV11-3 and TRBJ2-3; D is undetermined. The CDR3 runs 14 residues. Germline-derived CDR1 and CDR2 are SGHNT and YENEEA. V gave up 1 base and J gave up 4 bases, with 9 bases separating them. The CDR3 loop is CASSLGPRADTQYF. DNA for the CDR3: TGTGCCAGCAGCTTAGGCCCCCGGGCAGATACGCAGTATTTT.

J is TRBJ2-2 and V is TRBV29-1; D could derive from TRBD1 or TRBD2 (5 bases each). Trimming pared 5 bases from V and 1 base from J, leaving 11 bases between. CDR1 SQVTM and CDR2 ANQGSEA come from the germline V gene. The CDR3 runs 14 residues. CDR3 region: CSVSGHLNTGELFF. CDR3 coding DNA: TGCAGCGTTAGCGGACACCTGAACACCGGGGAGCTGTTTTTT.

V and J are TRBV29-1 and TRBJ2-7; 10 bases are shared with TRBD1. The CDR3 totals 14 residues. CDR1 is SQVTM and CDR2 is ANQGSEA in the germline V gene. V was clipped by 7 bases and J by 4 bases; unmatched bases: 10. DNA for the CDR3: TGCAGCGCAGACCTCCGGGACAGGGGATACGAGCAGTACTTC. Protein: CSADLRDRGYEQYF.

The rearrangement uses TRBV9 and TRBJ2-2, with D unresolved. Germline lookup yields CDR1 SGDLS and CDR2 YYNGEE. V gave up 4 bases and J gave up 5 bases, with 12 bases separating them. The length of the CDR3 is 14 residues. CDR3 loop: CASSLRGGTGELFF. CDR3 sequence (DNA): TGTGCCAGCAGCCTCCGAGGTGGTACCGGGGAGCTGTTTTTT.

The chain couples TRBV29-1 to TRBJ1-2; tentative D call: TRBD1 (6 bases). With 7 bases removed from V and 2 bases from J, the gap between germline ends came to 14 bases. Germline V gene sequence: CDR1 SQVTM, CDR2 ANQGSEA. CDR3 size: 13 residues. In nucleotides, the CDR3 is TGCAGCGCTAATAGACAGGACAACTATGGCTACACCTTC. Protein product: CSANRQDNYGYTF.

This clone was observed once. V is TRBV6-5 and J is TRBJ1-2; 8 bases are shared with TRBD1. The CDR3 is 13 amino acids. Germline assignment: CDR1 MNHEY and CDR2 SVGAGI. The junction had 1 base not matched to a gene; V was cut back by 5 bases and J by 2 bases. The CDR3 here is CASSRQGNYGYTF. The CDR3 nucleotides read TGTGCCAGCAGTCGACAGGGGAACTATGGCTACACCTTC.

A few counts support this clone. This sequence joins TRBV29-1 and TRBJ1-1, with 7 bases aligning to TRBD1. V shed 4 bases and J 2 bases; nucleotides not matched to a gene: 7. Germline V lookup: CDR1 SQVTM, CDR2 ANQGSEA. The CDR3 is 14 residues long. The CDR3 here is CSVAAGTDNTEAFF. The CDR3 DNA follows: TGCAGCGTTGCTGCCGGGACAGACAACACTGAAGCTTTCTTT.

This chain joins TRBV25-1 and TRBJ2-1; D may match TRBD1 or TRBD2 (6 bases each). The CDR3 is made up of 14 amino acids. From germline, CDR1 is MGHDK and CDR2 SYGVNS. The V gene lost 3 bases and the J gene lost 7 bases, with 13 bases spanning the gap. The DNA of the CDR3 is TGTGCCAGCAGTGATGGGGGGCTTGGGAATGAGCAGTTCTTC. This translates into CASSDGGLGNEQFF.

The V call is TRBV20-1, the J call TRBJ1-3, with D unresolved. V lost 5 bases and J 3 bases, leaving 5 bases between the germline ends. CDR1 is DFQATT and CDR2 is SNEGSKA in the germline V gene (reference sequence). CDR3 length: 11 residues. The DNA for the CDR3 is TGCAGTGCTTTGTTTGGAAACACCATATATTTT. Its translation: CSALFGNTIYF.

This clone was seen only a few times. CDR3 amino acids: CASSLGDISTDTQYF. The CDR3 region has the DNA TGTGCCAGCAGCTTGGGGGACATTAGCACAGATACGCAGTATTTT. The V and J genes are TRBV7-9 and TRBJ2-3, with D possibly matching TRBD1 (6 bases). V was clipped by 3 bases and J by 0 bases, with 10 bases between them. Germline V CDR1 and CDR2: SEHNR, FQNEAQ (reference sequence). CDR3 length: 15 amino acids. Full variable domain (outside the CDR3, taken from reference TRBV7-9 and TRBJ2-3): DTGVSQNPRHKITKRGQNVTFRCDPISEHNRLYWYRQTLGQGPEFLTYFQNEAQLEKSRLLSDRFSAERPKGSFSTLEIQRTEQGDSAMYLCASSLGDISTDTQYFGPGTRLTVL.

This clone was detected a few times. The chain combines TRBV2 with TRBJ2-6; D perhaps matches TRBD1 (5 bases). This CDR3 contains 15 residues. The V gene lost 4 bases and the J gene lost 2 bases, with 9 bases spanning the gap. Germline CDR1 is SNHLY and CDR2 is FYNNEI. The CDR3, as DNA: TGTGCCAGCAGTGTCAGGGATCCTGGGGCCAACGTCCTGACTTTC. Protein: CASSVRDPGANVLTF.

This chain links TRBV7-2 with TRBJ2-2, with D unresolved. Deletions cut 5 bases from V and 0 bases from J, with 10 bases between. The CDR3 extends over 15 amino acids. Germline CDR1 SGHTA, CDR2 FQGNSA. Here the CDR3 reads CASSLAATNTGELFF. The CDR3 DNA follows: TGTGCCAGCAGCCTGGCAGCGACGAACACCGGGGAGCTGTTTTTT.

V gene TRBV5-1 combines with J gene TRBJ2-4, with 10 bases fitting TRBD1. Germline CDR1 and CDR2: SGHRS and YFSETQ. The CDR3 sequence is 17 residues long. J lost 0 bases, V lost 0 bases, and 3 bases had no gene match. The CDR3 nucleotides are TGCGCCAGCAGCTTGGGGGACAGGGGCCCAGCCAAAAACATTCAGTACTTC. It codes for CASSLGDRGPAKNIQYF.

This chain links TRBV11-2 with TRBJ1-2, with D unclear. This CDR3 has 13 residues. Germline V lookup: CDR1 SGHAT, CDR2 FQNNGV. Trimming removed 5 bases at V and 4 bases at J, with 11 bases between. The CDR3 protein is CASSRGGFYGYTF. The CDR3 nucleotides are TGTGCCAGCAGCCGAGGTGGATTCTATGGCTACACCTTC.

This rearrangement joins TRBV29-1 to TRBJ2-5; no clear D. Trimming took off 5 bases at V and 3 bases at J, with 4 bases between the two ends. Germline values: CDR1 SQVTM, CDR2 ANQGSEA. The CDR3 length is 10 residues. For the CDR3, the DNA is TGCAGCGTTCTAAAAGAGACCCAGTACTTC. This encodes CSVLKETQYF.